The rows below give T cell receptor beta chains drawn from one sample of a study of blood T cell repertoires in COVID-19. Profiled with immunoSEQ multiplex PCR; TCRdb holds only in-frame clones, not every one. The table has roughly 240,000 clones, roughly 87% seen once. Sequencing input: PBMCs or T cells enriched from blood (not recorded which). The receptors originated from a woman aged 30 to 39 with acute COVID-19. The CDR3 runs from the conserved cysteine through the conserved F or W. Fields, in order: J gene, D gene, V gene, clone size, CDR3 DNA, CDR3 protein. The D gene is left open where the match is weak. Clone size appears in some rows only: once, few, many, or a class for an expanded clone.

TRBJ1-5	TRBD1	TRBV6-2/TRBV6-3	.	TGTGCCAGCAGCCGAGACAGGGGATTTGGCAATCAGCCCCAGCATTTT	CASSRDRGFGNQPQHF
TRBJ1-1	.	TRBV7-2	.	TGTGCCAGCAGCTTAGTCCCTGGAAGGGAGTGGGACACTGAAGCTTTCTTT	CASSLVPGREWDTEAFF
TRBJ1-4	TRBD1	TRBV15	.	TGTGCCACCAGCAGAAAGACAGGGGGAGATTCGGGAAAACTGTTTTTT	CATSRKTGGDSGKLFF
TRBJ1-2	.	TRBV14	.	TGTGCCAGCAGCCGACGACTAGGGTTCCGCGGGGGCTACACCTTC	CASSRRLGFRGGYTF
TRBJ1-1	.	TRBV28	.	TGTGCCAGCAGTCCTGCGGGATTGGGAGGGCCGGACACTGAAGCTTTCTTT	CASSPAGLGGPDTEAFF
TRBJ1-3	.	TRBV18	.	TGTGCCAGCTCACTCTTCCGGGACTCCACTGGAAACACCATATATTTT	CASSLFRDSTGNTIYF
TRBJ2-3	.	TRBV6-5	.	TGTGCCAGCAGGGGCGGGGCCAGCACAGATACGCAGTATTTT	CASRGGASTDTQYF
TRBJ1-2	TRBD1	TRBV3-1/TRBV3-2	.	TGTGCCAGCAGCCCCGGGACAGTTGGCTACACCTTC	CASSPGTVGYTF
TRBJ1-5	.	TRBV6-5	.	TGTGCCAGCAGTTCACGAGCGCCGGGTCAGCCCCAGCATTTT	CASSSRAPGQPQHF
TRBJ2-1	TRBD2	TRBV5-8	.	TGTGCCAGCAGACAGACTAGCGGGGCAATAAATGAGCAGTTCTTC	CASRQTSGAINEQFF
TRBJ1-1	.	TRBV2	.	TGTGCCAGCAGTGCCTACGGGGGGAACACTGAAGCTTTCTTT	CASSAYGGNTEAFF
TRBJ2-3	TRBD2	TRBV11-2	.	TGTGCCGGGACTAGCGGGGCCGCAGATACGCAGTATTTT	CAGTSGAADTQYF
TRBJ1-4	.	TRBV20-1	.	TGCAGTGCTCGGGGAATTGAAAAACTGTTTTTT	CSARGIEKLFF
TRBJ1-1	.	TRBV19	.	TGTGCCAGTAGTATGAGATCGGGGATCACTGAAGCTTTCTTT	CASSMRSGITEAFF
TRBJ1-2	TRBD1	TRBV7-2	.	TGTGCCAGCTCCCCACAGGGGGCGAGGGGCTACACCTTC	CASSPQGARGYTF
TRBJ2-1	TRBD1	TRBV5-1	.	TGCGCCAGCAGCTTGGACGGACAGGATTTTGGTGAGCAGTTCTTC	CASSLDGQDFGEQFF
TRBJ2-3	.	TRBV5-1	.	TGCGCCAGCAGCTTCGAGACTAGACGCACAGATACGCAGTATTTT	CASSFETRRTDTQYF
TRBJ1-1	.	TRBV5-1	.	TGCGCCAGCAGCTTGGATTTACAGGAGACCAATGAAGCTTTCTTT	CASSLDLQETNEAFF
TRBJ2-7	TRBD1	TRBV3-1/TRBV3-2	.	TGTGCCAGCAGCGGGACAGTCTCCTACGAGCAGTACTTC	CASSGTVSYEQYF
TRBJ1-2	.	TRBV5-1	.	TGCGCCAGCAGCTTGGGACTCCGGGTGGTCTATGGCTACACCTTC	CASSLGLRVVYGYTF
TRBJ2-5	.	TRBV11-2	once	TGTGCCAGCAGCTTTGTGGGGGGAACCCAAGAGACCCAGTACTTC	CASSFVGGTQETQYF
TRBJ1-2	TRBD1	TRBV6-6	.	TGTGCCAGCAGTTACCCTATGGGACAGGAATATGGCTACACCTTC	CASSYPMGQEYGYTF
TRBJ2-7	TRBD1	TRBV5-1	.	TGCGCCAGCAGCGTGGGGACAGGGGGATACGAGCAGTACTTC	CASSVGTGGYEQYF
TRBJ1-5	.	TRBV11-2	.	TGTGCCAGCAGCTCTTGGAGCTATAGCAATCAGCCCCAGCATTTT	CASSSWSYSNQPQHF
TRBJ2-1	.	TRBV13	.	TGTGCCAGCAGCTTTAGGAGGGGACCGAATGAGCAGTTCTTC	CASSFRRGPNEQFF
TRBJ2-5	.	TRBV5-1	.	TGCGCCAGCAGCTCCTCAACTAGTGGGGAGACCCAGTACTTC	CASSSSTSGETQYF
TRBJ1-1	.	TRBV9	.	TGTGCCAGCAGCCCCCTTGGGGACTATACGGGCACTGAAGCTTTCTTT	CASSPLGDYTGTEAFF
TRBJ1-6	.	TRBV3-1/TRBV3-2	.	TGTGCCAGCAGCCCCTATGCCGATTCACCCCTCCACTTT	CASSPYADSPLHF
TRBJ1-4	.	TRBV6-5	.	TGTGCCAGCCAGCCGGGGACTAATGAAAAACTGTTTTTT	CASQPGTNEKLFF
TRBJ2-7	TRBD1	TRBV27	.	TGTGCCAGCAGTTTAGGGCAGGGGGCTACCTACGAGCAGTACTTC	CASSLGQGATYEQYF
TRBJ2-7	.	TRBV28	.	TGTGCCAGCAGTTTACCCCACAGGGCCTACGAGCAGTACTTC	CASSLPHRAYEQYF
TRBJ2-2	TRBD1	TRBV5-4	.	TGTGCCAGCAGCCGGGACAGTCCCGCGAACACCGGGGAGCTGTTTTTT	CASSRDSPANTGELFF
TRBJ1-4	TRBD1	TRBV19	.	TGTGCCAGTAGTTCCCGGACAGGGGAGGATGAAAAACTGTTTTTT	CASSSRTGEDEKLFF
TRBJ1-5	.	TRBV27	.	TGTGCCAGCAGTTTATGGGGGCAGTTTAGCAATCAGCCCCAGCATTTT	CASSLWGQFSNQPQHF
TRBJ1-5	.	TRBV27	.	TGTGCCAGCAGTTTGTCGTGGAGGCATCAGCCCCAGCATTTT	CASSLSWRHQPQHF